This is a list of T cell receptor beta chains from one sample in a study of CD8+ T cells in alopecia areata. This table comes from immunoSEQ multiplex PCR, and its TCRdb copy is limited to in-frame clones, with some not included. The sample lists some 190,000 clones; roughly 60% were seen once. The sequencing here drew on CD4+ T cells sorted from blood, taken at week 24, from a patient treated with tofacitinib. The receptors were sampled from a human donor with alopecia areata. Both conserved end residues are trimmed from each CDR3. Where a row states a size, it is once, few, many or the class of an expanded clone; other rows omit it.

V: TRBV7-2; J: TRBJ2-3; size: few; length: 13; CDR3: ASSQPPGLASTQY
V: TRBV9; J: TRBJ2-3; size: NA; length: 18; CDR3: ASSPVGTSPAEARTDTQY
V: TRBV27; J: TRBJ1-1; size: once; length: 14; CDR3: ASSFGGTVGSSEAF
V: TRBV6-6; J: TRBJ1-1; size: few; length: 11; CDR3: ASSYSEGAEAF
V: TRBV15; J: TRBJ1-5; size: NA; length: 12; CDR3: ATSRDGGSQPQH
V: TRBV28; J: TRBJ1-5; size: few; length: 11; CDR3: ASNGGIHQPQH
V: TRBV30; J: TRBJ1-1; size: NA; length: 11; CDR3: AWKATANTEAF
V: TRBV30; J: TRBJ2-5; size: NA; length: 12; CDR3: AWSVVLGKETQY
V: TRBV5-1; J: TRBJ1-1; size: NA; length: 14; CDR3: ASSKLQGALDAEAF
V: TRBV7-2; J: TRBJ2-7; size: NA; length: 10; CDR3: ASSVTFYEQY
V: TRBV5-6; J: TRBJ1-1; size: NA; length: 12; CDR3: ASSWAGRETEAF
V: TRBV2; J: TRBJ2-1; size: NA; length: 14; CDR3: ASSPPTSGKYNEQF
V: TRBV30; J: TRBJ2-2; size: NA; length: 11; CDR3: AQGGGNTGELF
V: TRBV29-1; J: TRBJ2-5; size: NA; length: 11; CDR3: SVEETGVGTQY
V: TRBV2; J: TRBJ2-7; size: NA; length: 11; CDR3: ASSEREVSEQY
V: TRBV2; J: TRBJ1-6; size: NA; length: 13; CDR3: ASSSTAAINSPLH
V: TRBV11-2; J: TRBJ2-6; size: few; length: 15; CDR3: ASSLVLWGSGANVLT
V: TRBV10-3; J: TRBJ2-7; size: NA; length: 10; CDR3: AIGQGAYEQY
V: TRBV29-1; J: TRBJ2-1; size: few; length: 10; CDR3: SATGAANEQF
V: TRBV23-1; J: TRBJ1-2; size: NA; length: 13; CDR3: ASSRQTGQKYGYT
V: TRBV4-3; J: TRBJ2-7; size: NA; length: 12; CDR3: ASSQDRGLYEQY
V: TRBV29-1; J: TRBJ2-5; size: few; length: 13; CDR3: SALGLAGGPETQY
V: TRBV2; J: TRBJ2-7; size: NA; length: 12; CDR3: ASSTGAVGSEQY
V: TRBV4-3; J: TRBJ2-7; size: NA; length: 11; CDR3: ASSQGGLGEQY
V: TRBV6-6; J: TRBJ1-2; size: once; length: 12; CDR3: ASSLGQRIYGYT
V: TRBV7-9; J: TRBJ2-7; size: NA; length: 12; CDR3: ASSLEGQGAEQY
V: TRBV29-1; J: TRBJ2-3; size: NA; length: 11; CDR3: SVPPESTDTQY
V: TRBV27; J: TRBJ1-6; size: once; length: 14; CDR3: ASSFLAGGFRSPLH
V: TRBV7-9; J: TRBJ2-3; size: NA; length: 11; CDR3: ASSLYRTDTQY
V: TRBV27; J: TRBJ2-7; size: NA; length: 13; CDR3: ASSLYSQGTYEQY
V: TRBV6-5; J: TRBJ1-1; size: NA; length: 8; CDR3: ASGNLEAF
V: TRBV7-2; J: TRBJ1-5; size: NA; length: 13; CDR3: ASSPGQSFNQPQH
V: TRBV2; J: TRBJ1-1; size: NA; length: 11; CDR3: ASSGLGNTEAF
V: TRBV7-6; J: TRBJ1-5; size: NA; length: 12; CDR3: ASSLTDSNQPQH
V: TRBV29-1; J: TRBJ2-7; size: NA; length: 10; CDR3: SVASGTYEQY
V: TRBV29-1; J: TRBJ2-5; size: NA; length: 10; CDR3: SVGGGGETQY
V: TRBV18; J: TRBJ1-5; size: NA; length: 10; CDR3: ASSPGDQPQH
V: TRBV30; J: TRBJ2-3; size: NA; length: 11; CDR3: AWRGGPEDTQY
V: TRBV29-1; J: TRBJ2-1; size: NA; length: 10; CDR3: SVELAVYEQF
V: TRBV29-1; J: TRBJ2-3; size: few; length: 10; CDR3: SAGFGTDTQY
V: TRBV29-1; J: TRBJ1-1; size: NA; length: 11; CDR3: SVEEMGDTEAF
V: TRBV11-2; J: TRBJ2-3; size: NA; length: 12; CDR3: ASSSDFTTDTQY
V: TRBV7-2; J: TRBJ2-7; size: few; length: 13; CDR3: ASSLDLGQIYEQY
V: TRBV4-3; J: TRBJ1-1; size: NA; length: 15; CDR3: ASSQDVGTFRSAEAF